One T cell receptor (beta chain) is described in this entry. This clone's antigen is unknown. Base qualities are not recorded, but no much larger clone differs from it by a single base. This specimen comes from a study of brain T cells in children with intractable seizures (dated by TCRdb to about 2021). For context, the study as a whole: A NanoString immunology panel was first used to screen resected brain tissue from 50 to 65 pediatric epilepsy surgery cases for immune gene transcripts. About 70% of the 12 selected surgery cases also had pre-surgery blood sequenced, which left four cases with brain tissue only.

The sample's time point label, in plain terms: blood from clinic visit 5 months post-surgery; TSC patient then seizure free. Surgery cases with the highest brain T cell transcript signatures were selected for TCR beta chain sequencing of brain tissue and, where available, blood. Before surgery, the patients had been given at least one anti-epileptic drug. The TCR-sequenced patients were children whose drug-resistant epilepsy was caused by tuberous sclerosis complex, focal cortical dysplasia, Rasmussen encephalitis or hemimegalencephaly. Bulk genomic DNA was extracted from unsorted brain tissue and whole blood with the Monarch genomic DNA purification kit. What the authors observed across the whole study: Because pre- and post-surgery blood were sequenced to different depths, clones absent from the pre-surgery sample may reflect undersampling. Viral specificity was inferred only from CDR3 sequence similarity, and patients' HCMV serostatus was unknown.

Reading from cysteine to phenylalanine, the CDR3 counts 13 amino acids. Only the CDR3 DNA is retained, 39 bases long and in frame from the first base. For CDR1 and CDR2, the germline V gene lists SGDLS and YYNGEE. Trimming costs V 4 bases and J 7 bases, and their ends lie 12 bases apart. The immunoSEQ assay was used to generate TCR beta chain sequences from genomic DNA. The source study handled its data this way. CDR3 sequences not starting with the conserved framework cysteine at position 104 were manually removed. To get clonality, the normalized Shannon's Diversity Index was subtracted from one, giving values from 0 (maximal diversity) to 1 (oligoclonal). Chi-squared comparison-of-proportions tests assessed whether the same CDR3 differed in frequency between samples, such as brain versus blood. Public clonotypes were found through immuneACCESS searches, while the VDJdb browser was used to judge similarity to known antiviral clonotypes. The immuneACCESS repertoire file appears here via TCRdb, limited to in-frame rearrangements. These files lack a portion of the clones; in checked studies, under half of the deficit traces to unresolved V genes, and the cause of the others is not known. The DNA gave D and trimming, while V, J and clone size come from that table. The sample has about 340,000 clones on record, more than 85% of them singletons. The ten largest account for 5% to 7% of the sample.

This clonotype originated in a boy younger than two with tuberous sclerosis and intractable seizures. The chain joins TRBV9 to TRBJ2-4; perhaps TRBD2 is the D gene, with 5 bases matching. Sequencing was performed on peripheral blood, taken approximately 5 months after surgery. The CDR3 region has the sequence CASSREGENIQYF. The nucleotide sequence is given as TGTGCCAGCAGCCGGGAAGGAGAGAACATTCAGTACTTC.